A single sample is the source of the 21 T cell receptor beta chains below, sequenced in a study of identical twins. One entry per CDR3 protein, called by TCRdb with MiXCR from the 5' RACE reads. The sample shows around 1.7 million distinct CDR3 sequences, around 29% of them seen only once. The specimen sequenced was cord blood. These receptors were collected from a newborn girl in good health.

V usage is TRBV28 and J usage is TRBJ2-5, with TRBD1 identical over 8 bases. CDR3 size: 13 residues. Germline CDR1 reads MDHEN; CDR2 reads SYDVKM. V gave up 7 bases and J gave up 11 bases; unmatched junction bases: 12. CDR3 in amino acids: CASNRDRYNEQYF. The CDR3 coding sequence is TGTGCCAGCAACCGGGACAGGTACAATGAGCAGTACTTC.

The J gene is TRBJ2-3, the V gene TRBV6-5; TRBD2 might be the D (5 bases). V was trimmed by 5 bases and J by 2 bases, leaving 17 bases between them. From germline, CDR1 is MNHEY and CDR2 SVGAGI. The CDR3 extends over 16 amino acids. CDR3 sequence reads: CASSPRGPPTTDTQYF. In DNA form, the CDR3 reads TGTGCCAGCAGTCCGAGAGGGCCACCAACCACAGATACGCAGTATTTT.

The V and J genes are TRBV20-1 and TRBJ2-1, with 8 nucleotides matching TRBD2. With 0 bases clipped from V and 4 bases from J, the junction kept 8 bases outside the gene matches. This CDR3 region has 16 residues. Germline assignment: CDR1 DFQATT and CDR2 SNEGSKA (reference sequence). CDR3 coding DNA: TGCAGTGCTAGAGACTCGGGGGGGCCCGAGTACAATGAGCAGTTCTTC. Its protein product is CSARDSGGPEYNEQFF.

V gene TRBV20-1 combines with J gene TRBJ2-1, with 14 bases lining up with TRBD2. The V gene end was trimmed by 6 bases and the J gene end by 0 bases; junction bases not matched to a gene: 10. Germline-derived CDR1 and CDR2 are DFQATT and SNEGSKA (reference sequence). The CDR3 spans 18 residues. The chain's CDR3 is CSAPTSGRARSSYNEQFF. In nucleotides, the CDR3 is TGCAGTGCCCCGACTAGCGGGAGGGCCCGAAGCTCCTACAATGAGCAGTTCTTC.

DNA for the CDR3: TGTGCCATCAGTGAGCTAGCGGGGGGCCCCTACGAGCAGTACTTC. This gives the protein CAISELAGGPYEQYF. The V call is TRBV10-3, the J call TRBJ2-7; 11 bases match TRBD2. V lost 2 bases to trimming and J lost 2 bases; unmatched junction nucleotides: 2. CDR3 size: 15 residues. CDR1 and CDR2 from the germline V gene are ENHRY and SYGVKD.

At least ten counts were recorded for this clonotype. The V call is TRBV2, the J call TRBJ1-5; D remains ambiguous. Trimming removed 2 bases at V and 4 bases at J, with 0 bases between. Germline loops: CDR1 SNHLY, CDR2 FYNNEI. This CDR3 spans 11 amino acids. CDR3 in amino acids: CASSENQPQHF. The CDR3 region has the DNA TGTGCCAGCAGTGAAAATCAGCCCCAGCATTTT. The full variable domain, completed using reference TRBV2 and TRBJ1-5, is EPEVTQTPSHQVTQMGQEVILRCVPISNHLYFYWYRQILGQKVEFLVSFYNNEISEKSEIFDDQFSVERPDGSNFTLKIRSTKLEDSAMYFCASSENQPQHFGDGTRLSIL.

The gene calls are TRBV6-5 and TRBJ2-7; 7 bases align to TRBD1. Germline assignment: CDR1 MNHEY and CDR2 SVGAGI. V was pared by 6 bases and J by 0 bases, with 8 bases of the junction left unmatched. The CDR3 has 15 amino acids. CDR3 nucleotide sequence: TGTGCCAGCAGCCCTACACAGGGGTTCTCCTACGAGCAGTACTTC. Protein: CASSPTQGFSYEQYF.

In this sample, this clonotype turned up a few times. This chain joins TRBV15 and TRBJ2-7; D remains ambiguous. The CDR3 is 15 residues long. The ends were cut back, 0 bases at V and 2 bases at J, with 11 bases in the middle. Germline V gives CDR1 LNHNV, CDR2 YYDKDF (reference sequence). Here the CDR3 DNA reads TGTGCCACCAGCAGAGATCTTCGGCAGACCTACGAGCAGTACTTC. Translated, it gives CATSRDLRQTYEQYF.

This clonotype has more than one count but fewer than ten. The chain links TRBV3-1 to TRBJ2-7; 7 bases are a match to TRBD2. The J segment lost 6 bases and the V segment lost 0 bases, leaving 2 bases of the junction unmatched. The germline gives CDR1 LGHDT, CDR2 YNNKEL (reference sequence). CDR3 length: 13 amino acids. The CDR3 loop is CASSQDRTSEQYF. The CDR3 DNA sequence: TGTGCCAGCAGCCAAGATCGGACTAGCGAGCAGTACTTC.

The J gene is TRBJ2-3, the V gene TRBV4-1; D might be TRBD2 (5 bases). The CDR3 contains 14 residues. Trimming removed 0 bases from V and 6 bases from J, with 10 bases in between. CDR1 MGHRA and CDR2 YSYEKL come from the germline V gene. The CDR3 here is CASSQDWTGDTQYF. The CDR3, as DNA: TGCGCCAGCAGCCAAGACTGGACTGGGGATACGCAGTATTTT.

This clonotype has more than one count but fewer than ten. The DNA for the CDR3 is TGTGCCAGCAGTTGGGAGAGTGAGCAGTTCTTC. Protein: CASSWESEQFF. The V and J genes are TRBV28 and TRBJ2-1, with D maybe TRBD2 (5 bases). This CDR3 is 11 amino acids long. V lost 4 bases and J lost 9, with 7 bases in between. The V gene's germline CDR1 is MDHEN and CDR2 SYDVKM. The full variable domain, rest sourced from reference TRBV28 and TRBJ2-1, is DVKVTQSSRYLVKRTGEKVFLECVQDMDHENMFWYRQDPGLGLRLIYFSYDVKMKEKGDIPEGYSVSREKKERFSLILESASTNQTSMYLCASSWESEQFFGPGTRLTVL.

This clonotype was recorded a few times. This chain connects TRBV20-1 to TRBJ1-1; D uncertain. Looked up from germline, CDR1 is DFQATT and CDR2 is SNEGSKA (reference sequence). This CDR3 region has 13 residues. Trimming left V 5 bases short and J 0 bases short, with 10 bases between. CDR3 protein: CSAATGVNTEAFF. The CDR3 DNA follows: TGCAGTGCTGCAACTGGGGTGAACACTGAAGCTTTCTTT.

The V gene is TRBV28, the J gene TRBJ2-3; 8 bases agree with TRBD2. The germline CDR1 and CDR2 sequences are MDHEN and SYDVKM. This CDR3 has 18 residues. The trim removed 0 bases at V and 1 base at J, leaving 9 bases unmatched. The CDR3 spells CASSLCSRTSRCTDTQYF. DNA for the CDR3: TGTGCCAGCAGTTTATGCTCCCGGACTAGCAGATGCACAGATACGCAGTATTTT.

The J gene is TRBJ2-7, the V gene TRBV7-8; D may be TRBD2 (5 bases). The germline V and J ends were trimmed by 1 base and 5 bases, with 12 bases remaining between them. This CDR3 spans 14 amino acids. Germline V gene lookup returns CDR1 SGHVS and CDR2 FQNEAQ. The CDR3, as DNA: TGTGCCAGCAGCTTAGGGTCAATCGGGAACGAGCAGTACTTC. Translated, it gives CASSLGSIGNEQYF.

The chain couples TRBV6-6 to TRBJ2-4; D uncertain. Germline loops: CDR1 MNHNY, CDR2 SVGAGI (reference sequence). V lost 2 bases to trimming and J lost 3 bases, with 11 bases between them. The length of the CDR3 is 15 residues. CDR3 in DNA: TGTGCCAGCAGTTACCCGGTACCAGACAAAAACATTCAGTACTTC. Residues: CASSYPVPDKNIQYF.

The chain carries TRBV12-3 or TRBV12-4 and TRBJ1-1, with no clear D. The ends were cut back, 3 bases at V and 12 bases at J, with 11 bases in the middle. CDR3 length equals 11 residues. CDR3 loop: CASSLGRVSFF. The CDR3 DNA sequence: TGTGCCAGCAGTTTGGGCAGAGTATCTTTCTTT.

This chain uses TRBV9 with TRBJ2-7; D unresolved. Deletions cut 4 bases from V and 5 bases from J, with 13 bases between. The V gene's germline CDR1 is SGDLS and CDR2 YYNGEE. CDR3 size: 13 residues. CDR3 in DNA: TGTGCCAGCAGCTTGAGCCTCTTGGACGAGCAGTACTTC. Protein product: CASSLSLLDEQYF.

There are a few counts of this clonotype. The V call is TRBV27, the J call TRBJ1-4; D unclear. This CDR3 comprises 12 residues. Trimming removed 0 bases from V and 7 bases from J, with 3 bases in between. From germline, CDR1 is MNHEY and CDR2 SMNVEV (reference sequence). Here the CDR3 DNA reads TGTGCCAGCAGTTTATCGACTGAAAAACTGTTTTTT. The encoded protein is CASSLSTEKLFF. Based on the CDR3 plus reference TRBV27 and TRBJ1-4, the full variable domain is EAQVTQNPRYLITVTGKKLTVTCSQNMNHEYMSWYRQDPGLGLRQIYYSMNVEVTDKGDVPEGYKVSRKEKRNFPLILESPSPNQTSLYFCASSLSTEKLFFGSGTQLSVL.

Only a few counts were recorded for this clonotype. V usage is TRBV11-2 and J usage is TRBJ2-1, with no clear D. CDR1 is SGHAT, CDR2 FQNNGV, per germline. CDR3 length: 16 amino acids. V was clipped by 1 base and J by 4 bases, with 14 bases between them. CDR3 in DNA: TGTGCCAGCAGCTTAGGAAGGCCTAGTTCGTACAATGAGCAGTTCTTC. As protein: CASSLGRPSSYNEQFF.

At least ten counts were recorded for this clonotype. This chain uses TRBV29-1 with TRBJ2-7; possibly TRBD1 for D (6 bases). Germline CDR1 SQVTM, CDR2 ANQGSEA. V shed 6 bases and J shed 1 base, with 13 bases lying between them. CDR3 length: 13 residues. The CDR3: CSVRPGQSYEQYF. The CDR3 region has the DNA TGCAGCGTAAGACCCGGACAGTCCTACGAGCAGTACTTC.

Notes on this clonotype: One junction end disagrees with the germline gene, perhaps due to a read error. This sequence joins TRBV20-1 and TRBJ2-3, with D unresolved. The CDR3 is 12 residues long. Germline CDR1 DFQATT, CDR2 SNEGSKA (reference sequence). CDR3 in amino acids: CSARDTENTRYF. CDR3 DNA: TGCAGTGCTAGAGATACGGAGAATACGCGGTATTTT.